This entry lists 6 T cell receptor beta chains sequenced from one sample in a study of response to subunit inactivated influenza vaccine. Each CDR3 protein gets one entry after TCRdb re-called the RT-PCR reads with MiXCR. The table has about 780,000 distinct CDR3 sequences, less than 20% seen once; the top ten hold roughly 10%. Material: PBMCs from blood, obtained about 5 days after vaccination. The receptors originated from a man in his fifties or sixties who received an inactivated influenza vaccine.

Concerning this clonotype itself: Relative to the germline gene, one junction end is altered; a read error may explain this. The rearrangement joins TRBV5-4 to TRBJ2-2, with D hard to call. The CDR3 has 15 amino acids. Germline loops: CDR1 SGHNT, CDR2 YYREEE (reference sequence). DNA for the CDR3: TGTGCCAGCGGCTTCGGGCCGACGAACACCGGGGAGCTGTTTTTT. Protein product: CASGFGPTNTGELFF.

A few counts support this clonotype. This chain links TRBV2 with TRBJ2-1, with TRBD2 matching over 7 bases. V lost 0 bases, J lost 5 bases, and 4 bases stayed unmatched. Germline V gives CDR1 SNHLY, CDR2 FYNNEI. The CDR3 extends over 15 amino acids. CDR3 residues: CASSEASGPHNEQFF. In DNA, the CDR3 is TGTGCCAGCAGTGAAGCTAGCGGGCCCCACAATGAGCAGTTCTTC.

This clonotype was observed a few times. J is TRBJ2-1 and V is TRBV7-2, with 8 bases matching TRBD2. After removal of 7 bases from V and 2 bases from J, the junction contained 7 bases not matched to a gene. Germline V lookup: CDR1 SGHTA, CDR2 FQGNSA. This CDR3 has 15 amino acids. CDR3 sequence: CASTQGLGTYNEQFF. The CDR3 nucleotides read TGTGCCAGCACCCAGGGACTAGGTACCTACAATGAGCAGTTCTTC. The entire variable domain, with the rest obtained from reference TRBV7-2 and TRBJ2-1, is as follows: GAGVSQSPSNKVTEKGKDVELRCDPISGHTALYWYRQSLGQGLEFLIYFQGNSAPDKSGLPSDRFSAERTGGSVSTLTIQRTQQEDSAVYLCASTQGLGTYNEQFFGPGTRLTVL.

In nucleotides, the CDR3 is TGTGCCACCAGTGGGGGGGCCAAAAACATTCAGTACTTC. Protein product: CATSGGAKNIQYF. J is TRBJ2-4 and V is TRBV24-1, with D perhaps TRBD1 or TRBD2 (5 bases each). V dropped 5 bases and J dropped 1 base, with 5 bases sitting between them. CDR3 length equals 13 residues. The germline V gene encodes CDR1 KGHDR and CDR2 SFDVKD.

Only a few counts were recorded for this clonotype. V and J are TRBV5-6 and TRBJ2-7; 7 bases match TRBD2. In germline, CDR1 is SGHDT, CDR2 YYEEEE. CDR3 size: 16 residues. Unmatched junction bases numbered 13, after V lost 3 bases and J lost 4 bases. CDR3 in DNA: TGTGCCAGCAGCTCCGTCCTTCCTAGCGGAGGGTACGAGCAGTACTTC. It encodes CASSSVLPSGGYEQYF.

CDR3 sequence: CASSLRLAGSPNAQYF. For the CDR3, the DNA is TGCGCCAGCAGCCTAAGACTAGCTGGGTCCCCGAATGCGCAGTATTTT. This rearrangement joins TRBV4-3 to TRBJ2-3; 7 bases are a match to TRBD2. This CDR3 has 16 residues. Germline lookup yields CDR1 LGHNA and CDR2 YSLEER. V was pared by 4 bases and J by 10 bases, with 17 bases of the junction left unmatched.